This T cell receptor beta chain comes out of a study of beta chain features in type 1 diabetes. At the level of the study: The study found patients and healthy donors alike in age, gender and cell yields.

Note on this clone: Its antigen is still unknown.

General study results and limits: Shortening that was moderate but significant affected the TCRB CDR3s of Type 1 diabetes patients in all four CD4+ subsets. Insertions were fewer and deletions more numerous at VDJ junctions in type 1 diabetes patients. Patients' naive, central memory and Treg TCRB repertoires seemed closer to one another than those of healthy donors.

Germline V CDR1 and CDR2: SGDLS, YYNGEE. The CDR3 contains 15 residues. The V and J ends lost 7 bases and 0 bases respectively, with 11 bases between them. The sequenced template was cDNA made from the entire isolated RNA. The table came from immunoSEQ multiplex PCR; TCRdb's copy has only in-frame clones and leaves some out. The repertoire holds 200,000 to 300,000 clones, around 68% seen once, with approximately 0.053% in the top ten. The receptor was derived from a young man in good health. The chain employs TRBV9 and TRBJ2-6; D call uncertain. The sequenced sample consisted of naive CD4+ T cells from blood. CDR3 in DNA: TGTGCCAGCGGTAACGCAGGCTCTGGGGCCAACGTCCTGACTTTC. Its protein product is CASGNAGSGANVLTF.